Listed below are T cell receptor beta chains from one sample, sequenced in a study of Graves' ophthalmopathy and Graves' hyperthyroidism. TCRdb reprocessed the multiplex PCR reads via MiXCR and lists one record per CDR3 protein. The data hold about 660,000 distinct CDR3 sequences, with 35% to 50% observed a single time. Sequencing input: peripheral blood. Every receptor here comes from an adult man with Graves' ophthalmopathy. CDR3s include the opening cysteine and the closing phenylalanine or tryptophan. D genes are given only for firm matches. Only some rows state a clone size, as once, few, many or a class for expanded clones.

abundance: few
j_gene: TRBJ1-1
d_gene: -
v_gene: TRBV12-3/TRBV12-4
CDR3nt: TGTGCCAGCAGATCTCACGCAGGGCGGGTTAGCGCTGAAGCTTTCTTT
CDR3aa: CASRSHAGRVSAEAFF

abundance: -
j_gene: TRBJ1-1
d_gene: TRBD1
v_gene: TRBV5-1
CDR3nt: TGTGCCAGCAGCTTCACCGGGACAGGCCCTTATACGAACACTGAAGCTTTCTTT
CDR3aa: CASSFTGTGPYTNTEAFF

abundance: -
j_gene: TRBJ1-3
d_gene: -
v_gene: TRBV25-1
CDR3nt: TGTGCCAGCAGTGACCCACAGGACATGAACACTGGAAACACCATATATTTT
CDR3aa: CASSDPQDMNTGNTIYF

abundance: many
j_gene: TRBJ2-7
d_gene: TRBD1
v_gene: TRBV5-1
CDR3nt: TGCGCCAGCAGCGGGGGACAGGGGAATCCCATCGAGCAGTACTTC
CDR3aa: CASSGGQGNPIEQYF

abundance: -
j_gene: TRBJ2-3
d_gene: TRBD2
v_gene: TRBV7-2
CDR3nt: TGTGCCAGCAGCCCTCGGGGTAGCGGGTCTTCTAGCACAGATACGCAGTATTTT
CDR3aa: CASSPRGSGSSSTDTQYF

abundance: -
j_gene: TRBJ1-4
d_gene: -
v_gene: TRBV7-9
CDR3nt: TGTGCCAGCAGCTTAGCGGGGGTTGAGGAAAAACTGTTTTTT
CDR3aa: CASSLAGVEEKLFF

abundance: -
j_gene: TRBJ2-1
d_gene: TRBD1
v_gene: TRBV10-3
CDR3nt: TGTGCCATCAGTGTACAGGGGTCTAACAATGAGCAGTTCTTC
CDR3aa: CAISVQGSNNEQFF

abundance: -
j_gene: TRBJ1-4
d_gene: -
v_gene: TRBV2
CDR3nt: TGTGCCAGCAGTGAAGGGGCCGAAAAACTGTTTTTT
CDR3aa: CASSEGAEKLFF

abundance: -
j_gene: TRBJ2-7
d_gene: -
v_gene: TRBV3-1
CDR3nt: TGTGCCAGCAGCGACGGACTCGGTGTGAGCTCCTACGAGCAGTACTTC
CDR3aa: CASSDGLGVSSYEQYF

abundance: many
j_gene: TRBJ1-5
d_gene: -
v_gene: TRBV7-2
CDR3nt: TGTGCCAGCAGCTTAGCGCGTACCCGTTATAGCAATCAGCCCCAGCATTTT
CDR3aa: CASSLARTRYSNQPQHF

abundance: -
j_gene: TRBJ1-6
d_gene: -
v_gene: TRBV7-9
CDR3nt: TGTGCCAGCAGCTTAGGGGGGAGCGGTAATTCACCCCTCCACTTT
CDR3aa: CASSLGGSGNSPLHF

abundance: -
j_gene: TRBJ2-7
d_gene: TRBD2
v_gene: TRBV9
CDR3nt: TGTGCCAGCAGCGTGGGGACTAGCGGGAAGGTCTACGAGCAGTACTTC
CDR3aa: CASSVGTSGKVYEQYF

abundance: few
j_gene: TRBJ2-1
d_gene: -
v_gene: TRBV7-2
CDR3nt: TGTGCCAGCAGCCCGTCGGGACGCAACGTAGAGCAGTTCTTC
CDR3aa: CASSPSGRNVEQFF

abundance: many
j_gene: TRBJ2-7
d_gene: -
v_gene: TRBV19
CDR3nt: TGTGCCAGTAGTATAGGTCAGGGAAACGAGCAGTACTTC
CDR3aa: CASSIGQGNEQYF

abundance: many
j_gene: TRBJ2-5
d_gene: -
v_gene: TRBV7-2
CDR3nt: TGTGCCAGCAGCTCGTCATCGCAGGGGGGCGGGGGCCCTCGGGTGACCCAGTACTTC
CDR3aa: CASSSSSQGGGGPRVTQYF

abundance: many
j_gene: TRBJ1-1
d_gene: -
v_gene: TRBV19
CDR3nt: TGTGCCAGTAGTGGCAGGGTGACCACTGAAGCTTTCTTT
CDR3aa: CASSGRVTTEAFF

abundance: few
j_gene: TRBJ2-3
d_gene: TRBD2
v_gene: TRBV10-3
CDR3nt: TGTGCCATCAGTGATGCGGGGGGGCGGGATACGCAGTATTTT
CDR3aa: CAISDAGGRDTQYF

abundance: few
j_gene: TRBJ1-2
d_gene: -
v_gene: TRBV4-2
CDR3nt: TGTGCCAGCAGCCAAGATATAGATAGTCGCTACACCTTC
CDR3aa: CASSQDIDSRYTF

abundance: -
j_gene: TRBJ1-1
d_gene: -
v_gene: TRBV4-3
CDR3nt: TGCGCCAGCAGCCAAGAACCGGGTTTGGGGACTGAAGCTTTCTTT
CDR3aa: CASSQEPGLGTEAFF

abundance: many
j_gene: TRBJ2-7
d_gene: -
v_gene: TRBV12-3/TRBV12-4
CDR3nt: TGTGCCAGCAGCTTAGGACAGCCTGGCTCCTACGAGCAGTACTTC
CDR3aa: CASSLGQPGSYEQYF

abundance: many
j_gene: TRBJ1-1
d_gene: TRBD1
v_gene: TRBV12-3/TRBV12-4
CDR3nt: TGTGCCAGCACCTTCGGGACAGCGAACACTGAAGCTTTCTTT
CDR3aa: CASTFGTANTEAFF

abundance: -
j_gene: TRBJ1-2
d_gene: -
v_gene: TRBV6-2/TRBV6-3
CDR3nt: TGTGCCAGCAGTTACTCGACAGCGAGCGGATATGGCTACACCTTC
CDR3aa: CASSYSTASGYGYTF

abundance: -
j_gene: TRBJ2-7
d_gene: TRBD2
v_gene: TRBV10-3
CDR3nt: TGTGCCACCTCTAGCGGACTAGCTTACGAGCAGTACTTC
CDR3aa: CATSSGLAYEQYF

abundance: many
j_gene: TRBJ1-1
d_gene: -
v_gene: TRBV19
CDR3nt: TGTGCCAGTAGTACCCGTGAGAACACTGAAGCTTTCTTT
CDR3aa: CASSTRENTEAFF

abundance: few
j_gene: TRBJ2-7
d_gene: TRBD1
v_gene: TRBV6-5
CDR3nt: TGTGCCAGCAGTCCTCGGACAGGGAACTACGAGCAGTACTTC
CDR3aa: CASSPRTGNYEQYF

abundance: many
j_gene: TRBJ1-4
d_gene: -
v_gene: TRBV7-8
CDR3nt: TGTGCCAGCAGCTTAACAGGGTATCCTGAAAAACTGTTTTTT
CDR3aa: CASSLTGYPEKLFF

abundance: many
j_gene: TRBJ1-2
d_gene: -
v_gene: TRBV12-3/TRBV12-4
CDR3nt: TGTGCCAGCAGTTTAGAGGGTCACGGCTACACCTTC
CDR3aa: CASSLEGHGYTF

abundance: -
j_gene: TRBJ1-5
d_gene: TRBD1
v_gene: TRBV5-1
CDR3nt: TGCGCCAGCAGACAGACAGGGGGCCCCAATCAGCCCCAGCATTTT
CDR3aa: CASRQTGGPNQPQHF